The clone carrying this T cell receptor (beta chain) was recorded many times. The antigen is unknown. This sample is drawn from a study of identical twins. Findings and limits, study-wide: Excess sharing by twins proved weaker in beta out-of-frame sequences.

Template switching supplied a universal primer site; unique molecular identifiers were carried on the cDNA. MiXCR was run by TCRdb on the 5' RACE reads, yielding one entry per CDR3 protein. This sample yields hundreds of thousands of distinct CDR3 sequences, of which 5.5% to 7.5% are seen a single time; roughly 1.8% belongs to the top ten. Only healthy Caucasians were enrolled as donors. V shed 5 bases and J 5 bases; nucleotides not matched to a gene: 6. The CDR3 has 15 amino acids. Germline assignment: CDR1 SGHRS and CDR2 YFSETQ. The sequenced sample consisted of naive T cells sorted from blood. The chain links TRBV5-1 to TRBJ2-3; TRBD1 matches 12 bases. The receptor's source is a man between 18 and 29 years old in good health. Written as DNA, the CDR3 is TGCGCCAGCAGGAGCGGGACAGGGGGCGTAGATACGCAGTATTTT. Residues: CASRSGTGGVDTQYF. The full variable domain, in which reference TRBV5-1 and TRBJ2-3 provide the parts outside the CDR3, is KAGVTQTPRYLIKTRGQQVTLSCSPISGHRSVSWYQQTPGQGLQFLFEYFSETQRNKGNFPGRFSGRQFSNSRSEMNVSTLELGDSALYLCASRSGTGGVDTQYFGPGTRLTVL.